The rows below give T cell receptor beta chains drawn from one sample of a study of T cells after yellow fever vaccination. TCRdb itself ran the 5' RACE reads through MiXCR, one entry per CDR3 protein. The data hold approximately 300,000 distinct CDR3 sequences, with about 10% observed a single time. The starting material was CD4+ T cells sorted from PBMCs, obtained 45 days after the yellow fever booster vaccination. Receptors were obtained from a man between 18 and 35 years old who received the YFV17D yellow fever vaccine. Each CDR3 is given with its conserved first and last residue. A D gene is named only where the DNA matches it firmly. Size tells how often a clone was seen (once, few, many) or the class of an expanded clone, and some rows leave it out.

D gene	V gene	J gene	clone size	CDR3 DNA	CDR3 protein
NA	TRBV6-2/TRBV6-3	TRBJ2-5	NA	TGTGCCAGCAGTTACGGAGTACTTCAGTCCGCGGAGACCCAGTACTTC	CASSYGVLQSAETQYF
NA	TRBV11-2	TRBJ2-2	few	TGTGCCAGCCGCAGCCAGGGCGATCGGGAGCTGTTTTTT	CASRSQGDRELFF
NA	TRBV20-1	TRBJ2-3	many	TGCAGTGCTAGCGTCCGAGCAGATACGCAGTATTTT	CSASVRADTQYF
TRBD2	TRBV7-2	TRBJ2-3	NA	TGTGCCAGCAGCAAACGGACTAGCGGGGACCGCACAGATACGCAGTATTTT	CASSKRTSGDRTDTQYF
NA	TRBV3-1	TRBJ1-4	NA	TGTGCCAGCACGGGGCGCAGGGCGGGAAAACTGTTTTTT	CASTGRRAGKLFF
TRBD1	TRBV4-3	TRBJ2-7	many	TGCGCCAGCAGCCAAGGGGCGGGTGGACAGGGCTTCGGCGAGCAGTACTTC	CASSQGAGGQGFGEQYF
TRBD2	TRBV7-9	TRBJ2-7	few	TGTGCCAGCTCCGGAGTAGCGGGGGGTACCTACGAGCAGTACTTC	CASSGVAGGTYEQYF
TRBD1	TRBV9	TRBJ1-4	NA	TGTGCCAGCAGCGCTGGACAGGGGGAGACAGAAAAACTGTTTTTT	CASSAGQGETEKLFF
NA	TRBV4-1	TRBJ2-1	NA	TGCGCCAGCAGCCAAAGGGGCCCCGATGAGCAGTTCTTC	CASSQRGPDEQFF
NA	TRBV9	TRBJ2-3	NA	TGTGCCAGCAGCGCCCAGGGGGAGGGAAGCACAGATACGCAGTATTTT	CASSAQGEGSTDTQYF
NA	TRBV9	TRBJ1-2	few	TGTGCCAGCAGCGTAGAGACTACGGGGGAGTGGTATGGCTACACCTTC	CASSVETTGEWYGYTF